This TCR beta chain emerged from a study of cytomegalovirus exposure and HLA in healthy donors. Study results and limitations: The study found most TCR sequences rare, yet found some public TCRs in many donors. Cytomegalovirus-associated TCR beta chains were listed, numbering under 200.

About this clone itself: The antigen remains undetermined.

This table comes from immunoSEQ multiplex PCR, and its TCRdb copy is limited to in-frame clones, with some not included. The sample holds 65,000 to 80,000 clones, approximately 94% seen once. Trimming shortened V by 1 base and J by 5 bases, and 11 bases separated the two germline ends. Germline assignment: CDR1 KGHSH and CDR2 LQKENI. This CDR3 region has 14 residues. The gene calls are TRBV18 and TRBJ1-1; no clear D gene. The sequence derives from a woman in her late teens or twenties in good health and CMV-seropositive. The sequenced sample was PBMCs. This CDR3 is CASSPQPRGTEAFF. DNA of the CDR3: TGTGCCAGCTCACCACAGCCGCGGGGAACTGAAGCTTTCTTT.